This note documents a single T cell receptor (beta chain) sequence. The germline CDR1 and CDR2 sequences are SEHNR and FQNEAQ (reference sequence). V shed 1 base and J shed 2 bases, with 12 bases lying between them. The CDR3 spans 15 residues. The data stem from a study of shared clonotypes between healthy human individuals. The data were produced by immunoSEQ multiplex PCR, yet TCRdb's version contains in-frame clones alone and is incomplete. The sample holds 1 million to 1.3 million clones, approximately 80% seen once. Specimen: memory CD4+ T cells from PBMCs. Documented subset: CD45RA-negative fraction. The clonotype originates from a man younger than 35 in good health. Some clones in this sample may be carry-over from other donors' samples. The chain has TRBV7-9 and TRBJ2-7; no reliable D call. The CDR3 DNA is TGTGCCAGCAGCTTAGGTTCCGTGGGGACCTACGAGCAGTACTTC. Translation gives CASSLGSVGTYEQYF.